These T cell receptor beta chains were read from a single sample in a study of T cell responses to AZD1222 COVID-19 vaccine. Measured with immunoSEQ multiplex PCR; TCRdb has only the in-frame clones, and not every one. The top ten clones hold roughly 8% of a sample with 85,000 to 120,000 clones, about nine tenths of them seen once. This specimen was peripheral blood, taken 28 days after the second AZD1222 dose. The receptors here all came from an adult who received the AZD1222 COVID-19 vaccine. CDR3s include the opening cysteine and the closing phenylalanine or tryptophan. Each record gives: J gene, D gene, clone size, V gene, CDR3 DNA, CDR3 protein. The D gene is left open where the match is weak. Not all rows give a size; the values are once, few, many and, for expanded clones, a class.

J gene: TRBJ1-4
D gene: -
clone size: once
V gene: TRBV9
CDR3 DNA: TGTGCCAGCAGCGTCAGGGAGATTAATGAAAAACTGTTTTTT
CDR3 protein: CASSVREINEKLFF

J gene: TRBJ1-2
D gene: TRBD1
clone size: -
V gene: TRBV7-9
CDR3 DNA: TGTGCCGGGGCCGGGACAGATCCCTATGGCTACACCTTC
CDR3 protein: CAGAGTDPYGYTF

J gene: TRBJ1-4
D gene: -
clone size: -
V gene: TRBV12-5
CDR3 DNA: TGTGGGGGGCGGAAACTGTTTTTT
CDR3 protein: CGGRKLFF

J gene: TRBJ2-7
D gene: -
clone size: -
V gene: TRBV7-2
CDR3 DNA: TGTGCCAGCAGCTTCCCGAACTACGAGCAGTACTTC
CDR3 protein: CASSFPNYEQYF

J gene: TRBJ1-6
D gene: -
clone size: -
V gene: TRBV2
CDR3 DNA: TGTGCCAGCAACGTTGGGGGATCCTATAATTCACCCCTCCACTTT
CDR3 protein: CASNVGGSYNSPLHF

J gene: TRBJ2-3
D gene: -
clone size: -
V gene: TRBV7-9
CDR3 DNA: TGTGCCAGCAGCCGCAGGCGGGGAATCGGCACAGATACGCAGTATTTT
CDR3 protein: CASSRRRGIGTDTQYF

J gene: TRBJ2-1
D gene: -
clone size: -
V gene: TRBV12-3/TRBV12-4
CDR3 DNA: TGTGCCAGCAGTTTAGGGTACAATGAGCAGTTCTTC
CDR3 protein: CASSLGYNEQFF

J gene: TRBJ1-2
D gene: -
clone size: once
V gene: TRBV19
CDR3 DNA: TGTGCCAGTAGTATACCGGGGCCCTATGGCTACACCTTC
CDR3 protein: CASSIPGPYGYTF

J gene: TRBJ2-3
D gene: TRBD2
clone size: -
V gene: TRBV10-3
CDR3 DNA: TGTGCCATCAAGGCTAGCGGGGGCCTTAGCACAGATACGCAGTATTTT
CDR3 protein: CAIKASGGLSTDTQYF

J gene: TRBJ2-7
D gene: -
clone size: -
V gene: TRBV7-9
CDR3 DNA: TGTGCCAGCAGCTTAGTGCAGGAGAACTCCTACGAGCAGTACTTC
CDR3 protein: CASSLVQENSYEQYF

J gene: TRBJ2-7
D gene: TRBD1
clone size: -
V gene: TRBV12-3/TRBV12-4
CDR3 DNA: TGTGCCAGACAGGGGGCGAACGAGCAGTACTTC
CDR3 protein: CARQGANEQYF

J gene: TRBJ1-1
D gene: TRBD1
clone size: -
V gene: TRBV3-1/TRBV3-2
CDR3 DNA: TGTGCCAGCAGCCTAGGGACAGGGAACACTGAAGCTTTCTTT
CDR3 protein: CASSLGTGNTEAFF

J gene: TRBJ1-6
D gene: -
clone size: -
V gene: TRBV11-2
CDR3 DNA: TGTGCCAGCAGCTTAGGTGGCAGGGGTAATTCACCCCTCCACTTT
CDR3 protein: CASSLGGRGNSPLHF

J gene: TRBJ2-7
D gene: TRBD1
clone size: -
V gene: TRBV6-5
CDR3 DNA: TGTGCCAGCAGGACCTTGGGGACAGGGAACTACGAGCAGTACTTC
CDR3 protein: CASRTLGTGNYEQYF

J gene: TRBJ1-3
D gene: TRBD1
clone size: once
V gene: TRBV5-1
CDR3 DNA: TGCGCCAGCAGCTTGACAGGGGGGATTGACTCTGGAAACACCATATATTTT
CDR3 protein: CASSLTGGIDSGNTIYF

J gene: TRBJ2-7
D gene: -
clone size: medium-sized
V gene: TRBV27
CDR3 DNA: TGTGCCAGCAGCCTCTCCACGACAGCGTACGAGCAGTACTTC
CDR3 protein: CASSLSTTAYEQYF

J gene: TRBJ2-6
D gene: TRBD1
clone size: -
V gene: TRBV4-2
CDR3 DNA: TGTGCCAGCAGCCATGGACAGGGGACGTCTGGGGCCAACGTCCTGACTTTC
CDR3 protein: CASSHGQGTSGANVLTF

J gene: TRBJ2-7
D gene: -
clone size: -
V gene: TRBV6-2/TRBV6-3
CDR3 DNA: TGTGCCAGCAGTCGGGAAATTGATTGGGGCGAGCAGTACTTC
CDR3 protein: CASSREIDWGEQYF

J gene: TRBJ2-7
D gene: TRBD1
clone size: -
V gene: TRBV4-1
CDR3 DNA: TGCGCCAGCAGCCCCTCCGGGACAGGGATATACGAGCAGTACTTC
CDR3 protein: CASSPSGTGIYEQYF

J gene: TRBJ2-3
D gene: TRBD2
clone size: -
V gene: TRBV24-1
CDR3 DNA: TGTGCCACCAGTGATTCGGAAGCGGGGGCGGGCTTGGATACGCAGTATTTT
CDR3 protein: CATSDSEAGAGLDTQYF

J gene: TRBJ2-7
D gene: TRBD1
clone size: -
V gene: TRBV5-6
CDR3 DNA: TGTGCCAGCACGGGACAGGGCTACGAGCAGTACTTC
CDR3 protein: CASTGQGYEQYF

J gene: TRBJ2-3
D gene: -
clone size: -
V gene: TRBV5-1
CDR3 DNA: TGCGCCAGCAAATTGGGGGAGGTGGGCACAGATACGCAGTATTTT
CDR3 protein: CASKLGEVGTDTQYF

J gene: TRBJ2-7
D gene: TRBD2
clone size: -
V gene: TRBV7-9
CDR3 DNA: TGTGCCAGCAGCCCATCCCCTGGTTTGCTAGCGGGGGCTTACGAGCAGTACTTC
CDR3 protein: CASSPSPGLLAGAYEQYF

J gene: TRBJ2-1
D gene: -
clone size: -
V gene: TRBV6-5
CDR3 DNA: TGTGCCAGCAGGGACGGGGGCCCATCCATCGAGCAGTTCTTC
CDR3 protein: CASRDGGPSIEQFF

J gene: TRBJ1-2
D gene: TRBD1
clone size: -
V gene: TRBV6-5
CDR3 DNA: TGTGCCAGCAGGACAGGGGGTTTTAACTATGGCTACACCTTC
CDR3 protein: CASRTGGFNYGYTF

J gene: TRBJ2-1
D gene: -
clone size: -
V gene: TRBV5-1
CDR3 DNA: TGCGCCAGCATCGAAGCTCCCTCCTACAATGAGCAGTTCTTC
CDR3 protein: CASIEAPSYNEQFF

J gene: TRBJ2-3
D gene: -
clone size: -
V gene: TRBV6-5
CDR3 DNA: TGTGCCAGCAGTTCCTACCCACAGAAATTGGTCGATACGCAGTATTTT
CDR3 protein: CASSSYPQKLVDTQYF

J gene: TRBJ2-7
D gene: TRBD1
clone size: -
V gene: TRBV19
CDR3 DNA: TGTGCCAGTAGTACCGGGACAGGGATTTACGAGCAGTACTTC
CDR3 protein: CASSTGTGIYEQYF

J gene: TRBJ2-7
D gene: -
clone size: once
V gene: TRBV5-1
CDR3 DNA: TGCGCCAGCAGCTTGTCAGGGAACTACGAGCAGTACTTC
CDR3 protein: CASSLSGNYEQYF

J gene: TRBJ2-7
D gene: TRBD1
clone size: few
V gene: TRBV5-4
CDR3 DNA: TGTGCCAGCAGCTCTAAACAGGGGGCGGGGGAGCAGTACTTC
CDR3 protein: CASSSKQGAGEQYF

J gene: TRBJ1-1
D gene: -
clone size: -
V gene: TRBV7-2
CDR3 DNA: TGTGCCAGCAGCTTAAGGTTGAACACTGAAGCTTTCTTT
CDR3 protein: CASSLRLNTEAFF

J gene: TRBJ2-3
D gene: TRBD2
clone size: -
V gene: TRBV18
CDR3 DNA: TGTGCCAGCTCACCACCCGGACTAGCGGGGCGCACAGATACGCAGTATTTT
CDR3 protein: CASSPPGLAGRTDTQYF

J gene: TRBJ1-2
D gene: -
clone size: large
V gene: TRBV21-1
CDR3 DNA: TGTGCCAGCAGCAAAGCAAGGTGTCAGAGAAGCACCTTC
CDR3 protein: CASSKARCQRSTF

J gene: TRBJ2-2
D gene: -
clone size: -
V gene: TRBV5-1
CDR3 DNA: TGCGCCAGCAGAAGGGGGGGAGGCACCGGGGAGCTGTTTTTT
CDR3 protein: CASRRGGGTGELFF

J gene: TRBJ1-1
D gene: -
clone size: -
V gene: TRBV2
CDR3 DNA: TGTGCCAGCAGTTACGGACGGCTGGGCACTGAAGCTTTCTTT
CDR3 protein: CASSYGRLGTEAFF

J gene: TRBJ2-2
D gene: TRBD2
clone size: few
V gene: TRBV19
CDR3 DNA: TGTGCCAGTAGTGCCTGGACTAGCTTTCGCGCCGGGGAGCTGTTTTTT
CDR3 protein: CASSAWTSFRAGELFF

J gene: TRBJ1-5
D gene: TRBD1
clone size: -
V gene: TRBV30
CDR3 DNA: TGTGCCTGGAGTTTTACAGGGGATCAGCCCCAGCATTTT
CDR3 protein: CAWSFTGDQPQHF

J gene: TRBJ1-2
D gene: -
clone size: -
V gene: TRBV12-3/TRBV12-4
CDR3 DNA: TGTGCCAGCAGTTGGGGGTATGGCTACACCTTC
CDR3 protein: CASSWGYGYTF

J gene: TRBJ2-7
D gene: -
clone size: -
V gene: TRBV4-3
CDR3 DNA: TGCGCCAGCAGCCAAGGGTCGTCCCGGAACTACGAGCAGTACTTC
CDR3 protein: CASSQGSSRNYEQYF

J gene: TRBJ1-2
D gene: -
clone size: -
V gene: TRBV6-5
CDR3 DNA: TGTGCCAGCACCCCTGGGGGGGCGGATGGCTACACCTTC
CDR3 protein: CASTPGGADGYTF

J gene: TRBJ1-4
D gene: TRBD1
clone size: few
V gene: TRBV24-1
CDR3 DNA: TGTGCCACCGAAGACAGGGGAAAACTGTTTTTT
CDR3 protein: CATEDRGKLFF

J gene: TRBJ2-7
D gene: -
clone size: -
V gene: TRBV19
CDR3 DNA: TGTGCCAGTAGTATGCGGACAGACTCCTACGAGCAGTACTTC
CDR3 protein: CASSMRTDSYEQYF

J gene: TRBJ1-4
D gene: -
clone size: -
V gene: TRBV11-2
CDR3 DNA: TGTGCCAGCAGCTTAAACAGCATCACTAATGAAAAACTGTTTTTT
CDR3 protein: CASSLNSITNEKLFF

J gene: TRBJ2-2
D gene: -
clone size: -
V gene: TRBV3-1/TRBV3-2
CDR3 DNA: TGTGCCAGCAGCCTAGCAGCCGGGGAGCTGTTTTTT
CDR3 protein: CASSLAAGELFF

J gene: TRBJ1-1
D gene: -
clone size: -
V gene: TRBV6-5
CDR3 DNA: TGTGCCAGCAGTTACTCGGGAGTTATGAACACTGAAGCTTTCTTT
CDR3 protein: CASSYSGVMNTEAFF

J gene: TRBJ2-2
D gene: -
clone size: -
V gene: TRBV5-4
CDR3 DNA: TGTGCCAGCAGCTCAAAGAACCCGAACACCGGGGAGCTGTTTTTT
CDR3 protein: CASSSKNPNTGELFF

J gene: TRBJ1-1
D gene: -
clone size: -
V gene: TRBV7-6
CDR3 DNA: TGTGCCAGCAGCTCGGGGGGTTACACTGAAGCTTTCTTT
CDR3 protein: CASSSGGYTEAFF

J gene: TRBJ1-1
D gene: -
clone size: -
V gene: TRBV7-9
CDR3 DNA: TGTGCCAGCAGCCCCCGAGACGTGGTGGGCACTGAAGCTTTCTTT
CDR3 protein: CASSPRDVVGTEAFF